What follows is one TCR beta chain and its context. CD4+CD45RO+CD25- cells were isolated as memory CD4+ T cells. After constant-region reverse-primer amplification, full-length variable regions underwent semi-nested PCR with Nested Universal Primer A. TCRdb processed the 5' RACE reads anew with MiXCR; each CDR3 protein has one entry. The sample lists about 41,000 distinct CDR3 sequences; approximately 31% were seen once. This sequence was found in a female donor with breast cancer. The sequenced sample consisted of memory CD4+ T cells sorted from a lymph node. The subset was: memory CD4+ T cells, CD4+CD45RO+CD25-.

The CDR3 loop reads CASSSLGGTGGKSSYNEQFF. Here the CDR3 DNA reads TGTGCCAGCAGTTCCCTGGGTGGGACAGGGGGCAAAAGCTCCTACAATGAGCAGTTCTTC. The rearrangement joins TRBV12-3 or TRBV12-4 to TRBJ2-1, with 12 bases matching TRBD1. V was pared by 4 bases and J by 0 bases, with 13 bases of the junction left unmatched. The CDR3 covers 20 residues.